These 26 T cell receptor beta chains originate from one sample sequenced in a study of cytomegalovirus exposure and HLA in healthy donors. The PCR had 60 Vbeta and 13 Jbeta primers. Produced via immunoSEQ multiplex PCR; TCRdb's table is partial and in-frame only. Found here are around 170,000 clones, about 84% of them singletons; the top ten hold approximately 1.3%. Sequenced material: PBMCs. The origin of the receptors is a man in his fifties or sixties in good health and CMV-seropositive.

V and J are TRBV19 and TRBJ1-4, with D possibly TRBD1 on 5 matching bases. The CDR3 has 15 amino acids. Trimming left V 8 bases short and J 2 bases short, with 15 bases between. The germline V gene encodes CDR1 LNHDA and CDR2 SQIVND (reference sequence). As DNA, the CDR3 is TGTGCCAGTGGTCCGGGGGTAGTGACTAATGAAAAACTGTTTTTT. Translated, it gives CASGPGVVTNEKLFF.

The chain carries TRBV29-1 and TRBJ2-3; 8 bases align to TRBD1. V shed 0 bases, J shed 15 bases, and the junction held 17 bases outside the gene matches. The germline V gene encodes CDR1 SQVTM and CDR2 ANQGSEA. This CDR3 is built from 15 residues. CDR3 in DNA: TGCAGCGTTGAAGATCCTGCCCAGGGGGCGCGGATACCCTATTTT. Protein sequence: CSVEDPAQGARIPYF.

This sequence joins TRBV9 and TRBJ2-3, with D possibly TRBD1 on 6 matching bases. The CDR3 sequence is 15 residues long. Between the trimmed V and J ends, which lost 5 bases and 3 bases, there was a span of 16 bases. In germline, CDR1 is SGDLS, CDR2 YYNGEE. The CDR3 spells CASSPGVTGTDTQYF. CDR3 bases: TGTGCCAGCAGTCCAGGGGTGACGGGGACAGATACGCAGTATTTT.

CDR3 bases: TGTGCCAGCAGCGAGAGAGTTAGAACAGATACGCAGTATTTT. Encoded protein: CASSERVRTDTQYF. V and J are TRBV2 and TRBJ2-3; unclear D gene. CDR1 is SNHLY and CDR2 is FYNNEI in the germline V gene. The V end was cut by 6 bases, the J end by 3 bases, with 13 bases between. CDR3 size: 14 residues.

This clone appeared once. The rearrangement links TRBV5-1 to TRBJ1-1, with 10 bases aligning to TRBD1. The junction had 2 bases not matched to a gene; V was cut back by 2 bases and J by 7 bases. The germline CDR1 and CDR2 sequences are SGHRS and YFSETQ. The CDR3 loop spans 13 amino acids. CDR3 protein: CASSFGDRGEAFF. DNA for the CDR3: TGCGCCAGCAGCTTCGGGGACAGGGGTGAAGCTTTCTTT.

This rearrangement joins TRBV28 to TRBJ2-2, with 8 bases that match TRBD2. Germline V CDR1 and CDR2: MDHEN, SYDVKM. This CDR3 is 18 amino acids long. J lost 4 bases, V lost 3 bases, and 13 bases had no gene match. The CDR3 bases are TGTGCCAGCAGTTTGCTCTACGGGAGGGCCCGGGGCACCGGGGAGCTGTTTTTT. This gives the protein CASSLLYGRARGTGELFF.

The J gene is TRBJ2-2, the V gene TRBV6-5, with TRBD2 matching 7 bases. With 4 bases clipped from V and 3 bases from J, the junction kept 2 bases outside the gene matches. Germline V gene sequence: CDR1 MNHEY, CDR2 SVGAGI. The CDR3 covers 14 residues. The DNA for the CDR3 is TGTGCCAGCAGTTGGGGGGGGGACACCGGGGAGCTGTTTTTT. Translating it yields CASSWGGDTGELFF.

The gene calls are TRBV19 and TRBJ2-7, with 7 bases lining up with TRBD1. The CDR3 runs to 15 residues. V shed 5 bases, J shed 2 bases, and the junction held 9 bases outside the gene matches. Germline V CDR1 and CDR2: LNHDA, SQIVND (reference sequence). CDR3 sequence: CASSLRTGPAYEQYF. The CDR3 nucleotides read TGTGCCAGTAGTCTACGGACAGGCCCGGCCTACGAGCAGTACTTC. Filled out from reference TRBV19 and TRBJ2-7, the complete variable domain reads DGGITQSPKYLFRKEGQNVTLSCEQNLNHDAMYWYRQDPGQGLRLIYYSQIVNDFQKGDIAEGYSVSREKKESFPLTVTSAQKNPTAFYLCASSLRTGPAYEQYFGPGTRLTVT.

J is TRBJ2-7 and V is TRBV23-1; a possible D gene is TRBD2 (5 bases). TRBV23-1 is annotated as an ORF whose role is uncertain. V lost 4 bases and J lost 5, with 9 bases in between. This CDR3 spans 12 amino acids. In nucleotides, the CDR3 is TGCGCCAGCAGTCCCCTCGGGAACGAGCAGTACTTC. Translation gives CASSPLGNEQYF.

In this sample, this clone turned up a few times. The gene calls are TRBV7-3 and TRBJ2-1; 8 positions agree with TRBD2. The CDR3 has 15 residues. Germline CDR1 and CDR2: SGHTA and FQGTGA. V trimming: 5 bases; J trimming: 13 bases; junction bases outside the gene matches: 16. The CDR3 DNA is TGTGCCAGCAGCCCCGGTAGAGCGGGGGCAAGTCTTCAGTTCTTC. This codes for CASSPGRAGASLQFF.

This clone occurred a few times. V and J are TRBV29-1 and TRBJ1-1; a possible D gene is TRBD1 (6 bases). The CDR3 covers 13 residues. Trimming took 4 bases from V and 6 from J, leaving 15 bases between them. The germline V gene encodes CDR1 SQVTM and CDR2 ANQGSEA. CDR3: CSVGGPGGPEAFF. For the CDR3, the DNA is TGCAGCGTTGGTGGCCCGGGGGGGCCTGAAGCTTTCTTT.

The rearrangement joins TRBV5-1 to TRBJ2-7, with 12 bases that match TRBD2. Germline loops: CDR1 SGHRS, CDR2 YFSETQ. Trimming removed 4 bases from V and 3 bases from J; junction bases left unmatched: 2. This CDR3 has 14 residues. CDR3 in amino acids: CASSQLAGGYEQYF. In DNA form, the CDR3 reads TGCGCCAGCAGCCAACTAGCGGGAGGCTACGAGCAGTACTTC.

V and J are TRBV5-1 and TRBJ2-7, with 7 bases aligning to TRBD2. The CDR3 extends over 15 amino acids. CDR1 SGHRS and CDR2 YFSETQ come from the germline V gene. Trimming removed 4 bases from V and 1 base from J; junction bases left unmatched: 8. The CDR3 region has the DNA TGCGCCAGCAGCACCGCCGGCGGGAGATCCTACGAGCAGTACTTC. It translates to CASSTAGGRSYEQYF.

This clone was counted only a few times. The chain uses TRBV6-1 and TRBJ2-2, with TRBD2 matching over 7 bases. J lost 5 bases, V lost 4 bases, and 1 base had no gene match. This CDR3 has 13 amino acids. The germline V gene encodes CDR1 MNHNS and CDR2 SASEGT. The CDR3 region has the DNA TGTGCCAGCAGTGTCGGGGGGACCGGGGAGCTGTTTTTT. It encodes CASSVGGTGELFF.

The genes are TRBV9 and TRBJ2-5, with D hard to call. Deletions cut 0 bases from V and 0 bases from J, with 9 bases between. This CDR3 comprises 15 residues. Germline CDR1 SGDLS, CDR2 YYNGEE. The CDR3 reads CASSVGGSYQETQYF. The CDR3 DNA reads as TGTGCCAGCAGCGTAGGAGGATCATACCAAGAGACCCAGTACTTC.

Only a few counts were recorded for this clone. The rearrangement uses TRBV4-1 and TRBJ2-2; D is possibly TRBD1 (7 bases). Germline V lookup: CDR1 MGHRA, CDR2 YSYEKL. The CDR3 loop spans 19 amino acids. Between the trimmed V and J ends, which lost 4 bases and 1 base, there was a span of 22 bases. In DNA form, the CDR3 reads TGCGCCAGCAGCCCCAGAAACGGCGGGGACAGCGGGAACACCGGGGAGCTGTTTTTT. The encoded protein is CASSPRNGGDSGNTGELFF.

This clone was observed a single time. J is TRBJ1-2 and V is TRBV7-2; 8 bases are shared with TRBD1. Germline CDR1 SGHTA, CDR2 FQGNSA. V lost 5 bases to trimming and J lost 4 bases; unmatched junction nucleotides: 9. The CDR3 totals 15 residues. DNA of the CDR3: TGTGCCAGCAGCCCACCGACAGGGGTGTCCTATGGCTACACCTTC. Translating it yields CASSPPTGVSYGYTF.

This sequence joins TRBV4-1 and TRBJ2-1; D is perhaps TRBD2 (7 bases). V was shortened by 3 bases and J by 6 bases, with 15 bases between the two germline ends. The CDR3 totals 15 residues. CDR1 and CDR2 from the germline V gene are MGHRA and YSYEKL. The CDR3 loop reads CASSQVGGLSNEQFF. In DNA, the CDR3 is TGCGCCAGCAGCCAGGTCGGGGGGCTAAGCAATGAGCAGTTCTTC.

This chain's CDR3 is CASSQDRGDGYGYTF. CDR3 nucleotides: TGCGCCAGCAGCCAAGACAGGGGAGATGGGTATGGCTACACCTTC. The chain uses TRBV4-1 and TRBJ1-2; a weak D match, TRBD1 (6 bases). V lost 0 bases and J 5 bases, leaving 13 bases between the germline ends. CDR1 is MGHRA and CDR2 is YSYEKL in the germline V gene. The CDR3 totals 15 residues.

V gene TRBV6-6 combines with J gene TRBJ1-5; 7 nucleotides match TRBD1. V shed 4 bases, J shed 6 bases, and the junction held 6 bases outside the gene matches. There are 14 residues in the CDR3. Germline lookup yields CDR1 MNHNY and CDR2 SVGAGI (reference sequence). The CDR3 protein is CASSFTGDPQPQHF. CDR3 in DNA: TGTGCCAGCAGTTTTACAGGGGATCCTCAGCCCCAGCATTTT.

The V call is TRBV19, the J call TRBJ1-2, with 8 bases identical to TRBD1. J gave up 8 bases and V 5 bases, and 25 bases lay outside the gene matches. The length of the CDR3 is 19 residues. CDR1 and CDR2 from the germline V gene are LNHDA and SQIVND (reference sequence). DNA for the CDR3: TGTGCCAGTAGTCTCAGTCTTTGGACAGGGCGCCAGGCTGGCGGCGGCTACACCTTC. Its protein product is CASSLSLWTGRQAGGGYTF.

V is TRBV9 and J is TRBJ2-7, with D perhaps TRBD2 (5 bases). Trimming shortened V by 0 bases and J by 0 bases, and 10 bases separated the two germline ends. This CDR3 has 15 amino acids. Germline CDR1 is SGDLS and CDR2 is YYNGEE. The chain's CDR3 is CASSVGERPSYEQYF. CDR3 nucleotide sequence: TGTGCCAGCAGCGTAGGGGAGCGGCCCTCCTACGAGCAGTACTTC.

The CDR3 reads CSVEDSGADTQYF. CDR3 bases: TGCAGCGTTGAAGACTCCGGGGCAGATACGCAGTATTTT. The chain recombines TRBV29-1 with TRBJ2-3, with D possibly matching TRBD2 (5 bases). Per germline, CDR1 SQVTM and CDR2 ANQGSEA. The CDR3 length is 13 residues. Trimming shortened V by 0 bases and J by 4 bases, and 8 bases separated the two germline ends.

The rearrangement uses TRBV10-2 and TRBJ1-1; TRBD1 is a possible D gene (5 bases). The CDR3 spans 13 residues. Germline V gene data show CDR1 as WSHSY and CDR2 as SAAADI. V was cut by 10 bases and J by 0 bases, with 12 bases left in between. CDR3 sequence (DNA): TGCGCCACCAAGGGGTACATGAACACTGAAGCTTTCTTT. This encodes CATKGYMNTEAFF.

The chain employs TRBV5-1 and TRBJ2-1; 10 nucleotides agree with TRBD1. Looked up from germline, CDR1 is SGHRS and CDR2 is YFSETQ. With 4 bases clipped from V and 10 bases from J, the junction kept 8 bases outside the gene matches. CDR3 length: 14 residues. The CDR3: CASSPSWTGGEQFF. CDR3 sequence (DNA): TGCGCCAGCAGCCCATCCTGGACAGGGGGGGAGCAGTTCTTC.

The chain recombines TRBV28 with TRBJ1-5; weak D call: TRBD1 (6 bases). The V end was cut by 5 bases, the J end by 3 bases, with 14 bases between. From germline, CDR1 is MDHEN and CDR2 SYDVKM. The CDR3 length is 15 residues. The DNA of the CDR3 is TGTGCCAGCAGTGCCGGACAGATCCTCAATCAGCCCCAGCATTTT. Its protein product is CASSAGQILNQPQHF.